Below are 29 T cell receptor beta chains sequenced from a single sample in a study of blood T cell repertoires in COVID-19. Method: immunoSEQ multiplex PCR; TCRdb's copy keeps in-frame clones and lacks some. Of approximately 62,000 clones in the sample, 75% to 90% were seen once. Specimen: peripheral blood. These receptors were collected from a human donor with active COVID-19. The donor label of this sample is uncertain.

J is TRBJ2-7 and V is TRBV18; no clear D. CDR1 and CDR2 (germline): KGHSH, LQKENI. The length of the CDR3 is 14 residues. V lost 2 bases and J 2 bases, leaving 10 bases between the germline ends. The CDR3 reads CASSPVAPPYEQYF. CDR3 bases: TGTGCCAGCTCACCAGTAGCTCCGCCCTACGAGCAGTACTTC.

CDR3 residues: CASSQILLELSTDTQYF. In DNA form, the CDR3 reads TGCGCCAGCAGCCAGATCCTCCTCGAACTAAGCACAGATACGCAGTATTTT. V is TRBV4-3 and J is TRBJ2-3; D not certain. CDR3 length equals 17 residues. Germline V CDR1 and CDR2: LGHNA, YSLEER. Trimming left V 3 bases short and J 0 bases short, with 16 bases between.

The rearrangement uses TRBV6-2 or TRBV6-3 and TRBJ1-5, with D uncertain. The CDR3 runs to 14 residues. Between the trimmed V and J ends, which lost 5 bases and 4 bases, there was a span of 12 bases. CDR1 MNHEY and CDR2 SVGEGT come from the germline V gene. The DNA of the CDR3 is TGTGCCAGCAGTCTGGACGGACTTAATCAGCCCCAGCATTTT. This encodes CASSLDGLNQPQHF.

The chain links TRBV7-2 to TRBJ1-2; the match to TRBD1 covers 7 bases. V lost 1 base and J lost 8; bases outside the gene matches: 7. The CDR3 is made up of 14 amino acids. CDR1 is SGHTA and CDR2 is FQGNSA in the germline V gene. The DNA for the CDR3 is TGTGCCAGCAGCTTAGGGCAGGGGGAGAGCGGCTACACCTTC. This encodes CASSLGQGESGYTF.

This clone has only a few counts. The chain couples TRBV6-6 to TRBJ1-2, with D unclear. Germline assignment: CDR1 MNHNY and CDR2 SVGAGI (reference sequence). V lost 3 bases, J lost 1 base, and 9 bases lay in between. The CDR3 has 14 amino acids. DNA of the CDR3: TGTGCCAGCAGTTATGCCGACATTAACTATGGCTACACCTTC. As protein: CASSYADINYGYTF.

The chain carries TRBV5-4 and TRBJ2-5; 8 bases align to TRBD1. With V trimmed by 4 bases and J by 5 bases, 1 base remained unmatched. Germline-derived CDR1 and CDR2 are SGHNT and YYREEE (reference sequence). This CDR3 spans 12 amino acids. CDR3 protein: CASSGQGETQYF. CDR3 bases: TGTGCCAGCAGCGGACAGGGCGAGACCCAGTACTTC.

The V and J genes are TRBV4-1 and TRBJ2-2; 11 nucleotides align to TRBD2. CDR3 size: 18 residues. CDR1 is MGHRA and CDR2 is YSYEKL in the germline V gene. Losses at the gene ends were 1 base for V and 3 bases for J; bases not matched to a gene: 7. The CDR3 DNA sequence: TGCGCCAGCAGCCAAGTGGGGCTACTAGCGGGAGACACCGGGGAGCTGTTTTTT. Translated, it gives CASSQVGLLAGDTGELFF.

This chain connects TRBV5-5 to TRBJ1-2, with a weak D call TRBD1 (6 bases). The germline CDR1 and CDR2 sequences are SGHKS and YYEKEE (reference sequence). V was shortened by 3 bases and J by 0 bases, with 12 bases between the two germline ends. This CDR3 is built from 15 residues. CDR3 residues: CASSSQGRANYGYTF. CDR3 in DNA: TGTGCCAGCAGCTCTCAGGGGCGAGCTAACTATGGCTACACCTTC.

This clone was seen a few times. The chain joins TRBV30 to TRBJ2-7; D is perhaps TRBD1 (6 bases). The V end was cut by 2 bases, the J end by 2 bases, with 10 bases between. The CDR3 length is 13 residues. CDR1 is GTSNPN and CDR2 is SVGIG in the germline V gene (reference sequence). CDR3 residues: CAWSITGTYEQYF. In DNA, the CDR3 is TGTGCCTGGAGTATTACAGGGACCTACGAGCAGTACTTC.

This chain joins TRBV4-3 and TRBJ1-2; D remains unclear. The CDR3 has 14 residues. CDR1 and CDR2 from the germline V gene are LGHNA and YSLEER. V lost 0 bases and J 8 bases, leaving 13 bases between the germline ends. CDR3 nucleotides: TGCGCCAGCAGCCAAGATGGAGGGCTCGGGGGCTACACCTTC. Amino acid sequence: CASSQDGGLGGYTF.

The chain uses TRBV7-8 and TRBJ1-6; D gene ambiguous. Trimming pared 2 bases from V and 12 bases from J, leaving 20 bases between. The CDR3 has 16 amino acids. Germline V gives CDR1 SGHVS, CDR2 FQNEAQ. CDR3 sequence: CASSLRSRPGTEPLHF. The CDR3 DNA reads TGTGCCAGCAGCTTAAGGAGCCGCCCGGGAACCGAACCCCTCCACTTT.

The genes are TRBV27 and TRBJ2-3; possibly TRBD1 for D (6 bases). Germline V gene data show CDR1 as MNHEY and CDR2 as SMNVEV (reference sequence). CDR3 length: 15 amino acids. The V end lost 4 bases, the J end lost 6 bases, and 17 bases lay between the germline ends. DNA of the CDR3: TGTGCCAGCAGTTCCCAGGGTGGGACACTGGATACGCAGTATTTT. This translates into CASSSQGGTLDTQYF.

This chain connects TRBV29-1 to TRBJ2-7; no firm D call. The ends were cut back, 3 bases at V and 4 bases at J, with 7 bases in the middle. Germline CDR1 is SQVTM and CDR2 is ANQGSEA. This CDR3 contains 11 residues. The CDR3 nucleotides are TGCAGCGTTGAGTACTGGTACGAGCAGTACTTC. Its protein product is CSVEYWYEQYF.

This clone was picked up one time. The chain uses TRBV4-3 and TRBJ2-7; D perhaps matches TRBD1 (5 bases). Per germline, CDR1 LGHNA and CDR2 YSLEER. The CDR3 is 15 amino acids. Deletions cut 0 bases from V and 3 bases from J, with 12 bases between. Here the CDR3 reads CASSQDDRPHYEQYF. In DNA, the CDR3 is TGCGCCAGCAGCCAAGACGACAGACCCCACTACGAGCAGTACTTC.

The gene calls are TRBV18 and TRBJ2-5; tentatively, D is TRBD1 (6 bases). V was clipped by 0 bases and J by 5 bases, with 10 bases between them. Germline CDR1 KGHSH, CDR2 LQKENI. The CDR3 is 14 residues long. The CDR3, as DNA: TGTGCCAGCTCACCACCAACTAGGGGGGAGACCCAGTACTTC. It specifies CASSPPTRGETQYF. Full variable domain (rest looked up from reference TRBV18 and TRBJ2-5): NAGVMQNPRHLVRRRGQEARLRCSPMKGHSHVYWYRQLPEEGLKFMVYLQKENIIDESGMPKERFSAEFPKEGPSILRIQQVVRGDSAAYFCASSPPTRGETQYFGPGTRLLVL.

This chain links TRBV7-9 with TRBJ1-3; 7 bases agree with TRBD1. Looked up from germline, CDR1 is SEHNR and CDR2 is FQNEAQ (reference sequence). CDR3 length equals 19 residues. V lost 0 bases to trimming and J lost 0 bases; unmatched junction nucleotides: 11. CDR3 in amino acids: CASSLAPTKTGHSGNTIYF. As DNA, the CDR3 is TGTGCCAGCAGCTTAGCGCCAACAAAGACAGGGCACTCTGGAAACACCATATATTTT. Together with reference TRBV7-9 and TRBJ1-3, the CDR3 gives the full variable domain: DTGVSQNPRHKITKRGQNVTFRCDPISEHNRLYWYRQTLGQGPEFLTYFQNEAQLEKSRLLSDRFSAERPKGSFSTLEIQRTEQGDSAMYLCASSLAPTKTGHSGNTIYFGEGSWLTVV.

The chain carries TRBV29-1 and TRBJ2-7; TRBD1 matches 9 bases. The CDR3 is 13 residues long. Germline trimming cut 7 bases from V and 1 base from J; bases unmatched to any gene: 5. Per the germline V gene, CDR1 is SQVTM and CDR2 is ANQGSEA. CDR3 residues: CSGRQGGSYEQYF. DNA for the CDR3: TGCAGCGGGCGACAGGGGGGGTCCTACGAGCAGTACTTC.

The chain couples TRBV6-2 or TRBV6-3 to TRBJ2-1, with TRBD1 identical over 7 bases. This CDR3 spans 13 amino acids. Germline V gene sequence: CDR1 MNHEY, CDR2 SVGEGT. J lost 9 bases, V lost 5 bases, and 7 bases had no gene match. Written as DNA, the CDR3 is TGTGCCAGCAGTCTCCGACAGGGTAGTGAGCAGTTCTTC. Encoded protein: CASSLRQGSEQFF.

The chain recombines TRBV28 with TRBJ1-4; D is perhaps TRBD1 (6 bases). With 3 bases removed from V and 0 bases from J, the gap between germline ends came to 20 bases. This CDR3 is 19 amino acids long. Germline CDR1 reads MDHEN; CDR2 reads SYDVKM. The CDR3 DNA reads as TGTGCCAGCAGTTTCCCCCCCAGGGGCCGAACAGCAACTAATGAAAAACTGTTTTTT. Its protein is CASSFPPRGRTATNEKLFF.

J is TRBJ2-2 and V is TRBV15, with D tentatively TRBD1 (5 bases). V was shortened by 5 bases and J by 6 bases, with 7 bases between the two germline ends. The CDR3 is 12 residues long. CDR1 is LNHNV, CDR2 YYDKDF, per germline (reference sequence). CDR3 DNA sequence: TGTGCCACCAGCCAGGGCCCCGGGGAGCTGTTTTTT. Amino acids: CATSQGPGELFF. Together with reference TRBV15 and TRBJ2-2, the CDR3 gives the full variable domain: DAMVIQNPRYQVTQFGKPVTLSCSQTLNHNVMYWYQQKSSQAPKLLFHYYDKDFNNEADTPDNFQSRRPNTSFCFLDIRSPGLGDTAMYLCATSQGPGELFFGEGSRLTVL.

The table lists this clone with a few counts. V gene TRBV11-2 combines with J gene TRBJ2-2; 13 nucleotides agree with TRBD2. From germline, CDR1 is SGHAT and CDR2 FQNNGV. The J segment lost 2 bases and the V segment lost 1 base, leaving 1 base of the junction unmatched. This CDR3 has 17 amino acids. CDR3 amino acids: CASSLGLAGGNTGELFF. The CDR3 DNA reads TGTGCCAGCAGCTTAGGACTAGCGGGGGGAAACACCGGGGAGCTGTTTTTT.

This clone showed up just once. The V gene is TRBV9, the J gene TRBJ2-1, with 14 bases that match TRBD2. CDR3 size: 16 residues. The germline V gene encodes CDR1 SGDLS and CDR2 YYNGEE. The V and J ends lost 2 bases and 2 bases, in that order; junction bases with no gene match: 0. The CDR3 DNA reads TGTGCCAGCAGCGTGACTAGCGGGAGGGCCTACAATGAGCAGTTCTTC. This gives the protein CASSVTSGRAYNEQFF.

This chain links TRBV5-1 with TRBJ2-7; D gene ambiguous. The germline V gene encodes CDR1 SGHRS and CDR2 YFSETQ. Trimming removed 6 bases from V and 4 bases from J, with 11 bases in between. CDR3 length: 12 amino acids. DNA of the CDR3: TGCGCCAGCACGGCTAGTTCGTACGAGCAGTACTTC. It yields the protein CASTASSYEQYF.

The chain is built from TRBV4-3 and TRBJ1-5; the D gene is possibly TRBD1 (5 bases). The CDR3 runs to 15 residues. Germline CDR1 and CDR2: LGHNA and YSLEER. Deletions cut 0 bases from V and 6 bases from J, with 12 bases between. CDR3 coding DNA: TGCGCCAGCAGCCAAGATAACAGGTTCAGTCAGCCCCAGCATTTT. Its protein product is CASSQDNRFSQPQHF.

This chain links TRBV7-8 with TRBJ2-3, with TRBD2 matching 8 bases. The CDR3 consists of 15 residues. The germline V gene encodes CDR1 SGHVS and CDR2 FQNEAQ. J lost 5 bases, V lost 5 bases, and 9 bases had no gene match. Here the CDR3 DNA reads TGTGCCAGCAGCATCGCGGGGGGATTTCGAGATACGCAGTATTTT. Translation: CASSIAGGFRDTQYF.

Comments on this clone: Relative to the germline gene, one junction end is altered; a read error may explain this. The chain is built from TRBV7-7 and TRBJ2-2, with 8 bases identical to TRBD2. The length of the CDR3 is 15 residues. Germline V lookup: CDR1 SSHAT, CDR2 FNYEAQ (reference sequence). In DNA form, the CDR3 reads TGTGCTAGCAGCCGTAGCGGGGAAAACACCGGGGAGCTGTTTTTT. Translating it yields CASSRSGENTGELFF.

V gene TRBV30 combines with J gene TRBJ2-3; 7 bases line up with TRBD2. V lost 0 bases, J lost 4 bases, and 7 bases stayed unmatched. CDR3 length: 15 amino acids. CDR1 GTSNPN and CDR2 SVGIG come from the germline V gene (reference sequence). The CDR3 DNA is TGTGCCTGGAGTGTCGGACTAGTGGGGGCAGATACGCAGTATTTT. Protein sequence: CAWSVGLVGADTQYF.

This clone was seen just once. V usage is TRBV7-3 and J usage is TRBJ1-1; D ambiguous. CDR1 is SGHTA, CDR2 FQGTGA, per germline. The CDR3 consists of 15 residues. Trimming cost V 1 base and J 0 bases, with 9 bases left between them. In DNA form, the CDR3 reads TGTGCCAGCAGCTTAAATCCGGTACTGAACACTGAAGCTTTCTTT. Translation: CASSLNPVLNTEAFF.

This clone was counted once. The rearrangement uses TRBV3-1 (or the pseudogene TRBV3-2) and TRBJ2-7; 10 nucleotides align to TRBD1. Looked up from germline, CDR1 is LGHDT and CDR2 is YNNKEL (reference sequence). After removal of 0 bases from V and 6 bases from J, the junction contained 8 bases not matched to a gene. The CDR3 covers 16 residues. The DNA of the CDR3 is TGTGCCAGCAGCCAAGAAGGGGGACAGGGGATTAGCGAGCAGTACTTC. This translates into CASSQEGGQGISEQYF.